This record concerns one TCR beta chain sequence. Its antigen is still unknown. Trimming took off 0 bases at V and 3 bases at J, with 13 bases between the two ends. Germline V gives CDR1 MGHDK, CDR2 SYGVNS. This CDR3 spans 16 amino acids. The data originate from a study of cytomegalovirus exposure and HLA in healthy donors. Study context: Some 90 million unique TCRs from HLA-typed donors were held in an early data release.

Both 60 Vbeta primers and 13 Jbeta primers went into the PCR. Produced via immunoSEQ multiplex PCR; TCRdb's table is partial and in-frame only. Altogether fewer than 150,000 clones are present, 60% to 85% being singletons, with the ten largest covering over 2.5%. Study results and limitations: Researchers reported in a later analysis that a missense DCLRE1C variant was tied to TCR beta V- and J-gene trimming.

The V and J genes are TRBV25-1 and TRBJ2-3, with D maybe TRBD1 (6 bases). Sequenced sample: PBMCs. The receptor was derived from a male donor in good health and CMV-seronegative. The CDR3 region has the DNA TGTGCCAGCAGTGAATATCAGGGGCGTAGGACAGATACGCAGTATTTT. This gives the protein CASSEYQGRRTDTQYF.